The rows below give T cell receptor beta chains drawn from one sample of a study of cytomegalovirus exposure and HLA in healthy donors. Profiled with immunoSEQ multiplex PCR; TCRdb holds only in-frame clones, not every one. The sample consists of some 87,000 clones, approximately 65% of them appearing once. The sequenced material came from PBMCs. Receptors were obtained from a woman younger than 45 in good health and CMV-seropositive. Both conserved end residues are part of each CDR3. Fields, in order: D gene, V gene, J gene, clone size, CDR3 DNA, CDR3 protein. The D gene is left open where the match is weak. Rows give clone size only sometimes, using once, few, many, or a class for an expanded clone.

NA	TRBV7-9	TRBJ2-7	once	TGTGCCAGCAGCTTAGACAGCAGCTCCTACGAGCAGTACTTC	CASSLDSSSYEQYF
TRBD2	TRBV4-1	TRBJ2-5	NA	TGCGCCAGCAGCATACGGACTAGCGGGGGCCTACAAGAGACCCAGTACTTC	CASSIRTSGGLQETQYF
NA	TRBV7-9	TRBJ1-2	NA	TGTGCCAGCAGCTTAGAGGTTTCAGGGTTCGGCTATACCTTC	CASSLEVSGFGYTF
NA	TRBV4-2	TRBJ2-4	few	TGTGCCAGCAGCCAAGTTGGGAACAGGGAAGTGGACATTCAGTACTTC	CASSQVGNREVDIQYF
TRBD1	TRBV4-1	TRBJ1-5	NA	TGCGCCAGCAGCAGCCAACAGGGGATCAATCAGCCCCAGCATTTT	CASSSQQGINQPQHF
TRBD1	TRBV7-9	TRBJ1-3	few	TGTGCCAGCAGCGAACAGGGGTTCGGCTCTGGAAACACCATATATTTT	CASSEQGFGSGNTIYF
NA	TRBV27	TRBJ2-7	NA	TGTGCCAGCAGTTTATCAGGGGCGTCCTCCTACGAGCAGTACTTC	CASSLSGASSYEQYF
NA	TRBV28	TRBJ1-2	NA	TGTGCCAGTTCATCGGGGGTGAACTATGGCTACACCTTC	CASSSGVNYGYTF
NA	TRBV12-2	TRBJ1-1	once	TGTGCAAGTCGCCTCCCGGGGGACACTGAAGCTTTCTTT	CASRLPGDTEAFF
TRBD1	TRBV5-1	TRBJ2-7	NA	TGCGCCAGCAGCGGGCTGGGACAGGGGGCATGTGAGCAGTACTTC	CASSGLGQGACEQYF